This entry concerns a single T cell receptor (beta chain). The data are from a study of CD8 T cells in Susac syndrome. Random hexamers served to reverse transcribe about 0.5 to 1 ug RNA. TCRdb ran MiXCR on the immunoSEQ multiplex PCR reads and lists one entry per CDR3 protein. The data show approximately 190,000 distinct CDR3 sequences, approximately 96% seen once. The CDR3 loop spans 12 amino acids. V gave up 2 bases and J gave up 9 bases, with 10 bases separating them. The receptor's source is a human donor with Susac syndrome. V gene TRBV12-3 or TRBV12-4 combines with J gene TRBJ2-5, with D hard to call. Sequenced sample: CD4+ T cells from PBMCs. Written as DNA, the CDR3 is TGTGCCAGCAGTTTACCGGCCATGGCCCAGTACTTC. This encodes CASSLPAMAQYF.